Each of the 32 T cell receptor beta chains below was sequenced from the same sample in a study of human T cells and chemical hapten exposure. TCRdb itself ran the RACE reads through MiXCR, one entry per CDR3 protein. The sample shows 380,000 or so distinct CDR3 sequences, roughly 4.8% of them seen only once. The time point denotes: patch test 1, 2 weeks after DPC sensitization. Treatment: therapeutic diphenylcyclopropenone sensitization with weekly scalp DPC. Sequenced here: whole blood, sampled in connection with sensitization to the hapten diphenylcyclopropenone (DPC). The receptors stem from a woman in her fifties or sixties with alopecia areata. Some clones in this sample may be carry-over from other donors' samples.

The J gene is TRBJ2-7, the V gene TRBV4-2; D uncertain. CDR3 length: 13 residues. Between the trimmed V and J ends, which lost 4 bases and 4 bases, there was a span of 11 bases. Germline loops: CDR1 LGHNA, CDR2 YNFKEQ. The CDR3 spells CASSRSPSYEQYF. The CDR3 DNA reads as TGTGCCAGCAGCCGCTCCCCGTCTTACGAGCAGTACTTC.

This clonotype was seen repeatedly, ten times or more. V is TRBV6-1 and J is TRBJ2-1, with D maybe TRBD2 (5 bases). The V and J ends lost 5 bases and 9 bases respectively, with 11 bases between them. Germline CDR1 MNHNS, CDR2 SASEGT. This CDR3 spans 12 amino acids. The CDR3 nucleotides are TGTGCCAGCAGTCTCGTAGCGAGTGAGCAGTTCTTC. Protein sequence: CASSLVASEQFF.

The rearrangement uses TRBV3-1 and TRBJ2-1; the D gene is possibly TRBD1 (8 bases). Germline lookup yields CDR1 LGHDT and CDR2 YNNKEL (reference sequence). The CDR3 spans 15 residues. Trimming took off 1 base at V and 8 bases at J, with 15 bases between the two ends. The CDR3 bases are TGTGCCAGCAGCCAAGTCGAACAGGGGGGGTATGAGCAGTTCTTC. Amino acids: CASSQVEQGGYEQFF.

This clonotype has a count of ten or more. J is TRBJ2-7 and V is TRBV3-1; TRBD1 aligns across 9 bases. The J segment lost 2 bases and the V segment lost 1 base, leaving 6 bases of the junction unmatched. The germline V gene encodes CDR1 LGHDT and CDR2 YNNKEL (reference sequence). CDR3 length equals 16 residues. In DNA, the CDR3 is TGTGCCAGCAGCCAAGCTCGGACAGGGGTGACCTACGAGCAGTACTTC. Its protein product is CASSQARTGVTYEQYF.

This clonotype was seen at least ten times. The gene calls are TRBV20-1 and TRBJ1-3, with D tentatively TRBD1 (6 bases). Germline V lookup: CDR1 DFQATT, CDR2 SNEGSKA (reference sequence). V lost 2 bases and J lost 4, with 12 bases in between. The CDR3 spans 14 residues. CDR3 amino acids: CSARLTGYGNTIYF. CDR3 bases: TGCAGTGCTAGACTTACAGGGTACGGAAACACCATATATTTT.

This clonotype was recorded at least ten times. The chain carries TRBV6-2 or TRBV6-3 and TRBJ1-5; D not resolved. Per the germline V gene, CDR1 is MNHEY and CDR2 is SVGEGT. The CDR3 contains 13 residues. V lost 5 bases, J lost 5 bases, and 10 bases lay in between. The CDR3 sequence: CASSDRGHQPQHF. The DNA for the CDR3 is TGTGCCAGCAGTGACCGCGGCCATCAGCCCCAGCATTTT.

The chain carries TRBV12-3 or TRBV12-4 and TRBJ1-1; no clear D. The CDR3 spans 14 residues. The V end was cut by 2 bases, the J end by 4 bases, with 11 bases between. The CDR3 DNA reads as TGTGCCAGCAGTTTACGGCAGCTGCCCACTGAAGCTTTCTTT. Protein: CASSLRQLPTEAFF.

This clonotype was observed many times. The J gene is TRBJ2-3, the V gene TRBV9, with D uncertain. Germline-derived CDR1 and CDR2 are SGDLS and YYNGEE. The CDR3 totals 14 residues. Trimming pared 0 bases from V and 4 bases from J, leaving 9 bases between. The CDR3 protein is CASSVDQSADTQYF. CDR3 coding DNA: TGTGCCAGCAGCGTAGATCAGAGCGCAGATACGCAGTATTTT.

This clonotype was observed at least ten times. The chain couples TRBV3-1 to TRBJ1-2; tentative D call: TRBD1 (5 bases). Germline V CDR1 and CDR2: LGHDT, YNNKEL (reference sequence). The germline V and J ends were trimmed by 1 base and 4 bases, with 13 bases remaining between them. The CDR3 contains 15 residues. The CDR3 is CASSQGAGGSYGYTF. CDR3 sequence (DNA): TGTGCCAGCAGCCAAGGGGCCGGGGGTTCCTATGGCTACACCTTC.

In this sample, this clonotype turned up many times. The chain recombines TRBV28 with TRBJ2-7; possibly TRBD1 for D (6 bases). Germline loops: CDR1 MDHEN, CDR2 SYDVKM. Trimming removed 4 bases at V and 2 bases at J, with 15 bases between. The CDR3 length is 15 residues. Written as DNA, the CDR3 is TGTGCCAGCAGTTCAAAAAAGGGGGACACCTACGAGCAGTACTTC. It codes for CASSSKKGDTYEQYF.

This clonotype occurred many times. J is TRBJ2-5 and V is TRBV28, with D possibly called TRBD1 or TRBD2 (7 bases each). Germline lookup yields CDR1 MDHEN and CDR2 SYDVKM. The CDR3 is 13 amino acids. Trimming removed 11 bases from V and 5 bases from J, with 18 bases in between. CDR3 DNA sequence: TGTGCCTCGGGCAACAGGGGAGGGGAGACCCAGTACTTC. This encodes CASGNRGGETQYF.

The gene calls are TRBV4-1 and TRBJ1-1; TRBD1 matches 7 bases. The CDR3 runs to 16 residues. Germline V gene lookup returns CDR1 MGHRA and CDR2 YSYEKL. Unmatched junction bases numbered 7, after V lost 2 bases and J lost 1 base. The CDR3 spells CASSQLYRGANTEAFF. CDR3 nucleotides: TGCGCCAGCAGCCAATTGTACAGGGGAGCGAACACTGAAGCTTTCTTT.

This clonotype turned up a few times. The chain is built from TRBV5-4 and TRBJ2-7; 7 bases align to TRBD2. Unmatched junction bases numbered 7, after V lost 2 bases and J lost 5 bases. Germline V gene lookup returns CDR1 SGHNT and CDR2 YYREEE (reference sequence). CDR3 length equals 14 residues. This chain's CDR3 is CASSLAGLGNEQYF. As DNA, the CDR3 is TGTGCCAGCAGCTTAGCGGGGCTGGGAAACGAGCAGTACTTC.

On this clonotype itself: One base away lies a much larger clone, so this may be a sequencing read error. The conserved closing phenylalanine or tryptophan is absent in this CDR3, likely reflecting a read error. This chain links TRBV12-3 or TRBV12-4 with TRBJ1-3, with D unresolved. V lost 5 bases and J 4 bases, leaving 6 bases between the germline ends. The CDR3 has 12 residues. CDR3 nucleotide sequence: TGTGCCAGCAGTGCAGCGGGAAACACCATATATTTG. Protein: CASSAAGNTIYL.

This chain joins TRBV6-5 and TRBJ2-7; 7 bases line up with TRBD1. The CDR3 sequence is 17 residues long. From germline, CDR1 is MNHEY and CDR2 SVGAGI. V trimming: 5 bases; J trimming: 0 bases; junction bases outside the gene matches: 13. The CDR3: CASSPTADRLSSYEQYF. In DNA, the CDR3 is TGTGCCAGCAGTCCCACCGCGGACAGGCTAAGCTCCTACGAGCAGTACTTC.

This clonotype turned up a few times. Just one base apart from a much larger clone, this may be a read error. The chain combines TRBV6-2 or TRBV6-3 with TRBJ2-6, with D perhaps matching TRBD1 (6 bases). The CDR3 totals 14 residues. V dropped 6 bases and J dropped 2 bases, with 8 bases sitting between them. Germline-derived CDR1 and CDR2 are MNHEY and SVGEGT. CDR3 in amino acids: CASRRTAGANVLTF. The CDR3 DNA reads TGTGCCAGCAGGCGGACAGCTGGGGCCAACGTCCTGACTTTC.

This clonotype was seen many times. The rearrangement uses TRBV29-1 and TRBJ1-1, with 7 positions matching TRBD1. Germline V gene sequence: CDR1 SQVTM, CDR2 ANQGSEA. The V and J ends lost 2 bases and 4 bases, in that order; junction bases with no gene match: 7. This CDR3 comprises 14 residues. The CDR3 spells CSVEQGEGITEAFF. CDR3 sequence (DNA): TGCAGCGTTGAACAGGGGGAAGGAATCACTGAAGCTTTCTTT.

This clonotype was observed at least ten times. The gene calls are TRBV20-1 and TRBJ1-2; D possibly corresponds to TRBD1 (5 bases). CDR1 is DFQATT, CDR2 SNEGSKA, per germline (reference sequence). This CDR3 is built from 13 residues. Deletions cut 3 bases from V and 4 bases from J, with 12 bases between. The CDR3 DNA sequence: TGCAGTGCTAGGACTACAGGCTTCTATGGCTACACCTTC. As protein: CSARTTGFYGYTF.

This clonotype was seen repeatedly, ten times or more. V is TRBV27 and J is TRBJ2-7; D gene uncertain. This CDR3 spans 13 amino acids. The V end lost 6 bases, the J end lost 7 bases, and 16 bases lay between the germline ends. Germline CDR1 MNHEY, CDR2 SMNVEV (reference sequence). In DNA form, the CDR3 reads TGTGCCAGCAGGACGGGTTACGTAGGAGAGCAGTACTTC. Its protein product is CASRTGYVGEQYF.

This clonotype was found many times. This chain joins TRBV11-2 and TRBJ2-7, with TRBD2 matching over 7 bases. Germline CDR1 and CDR2: SGHAT and FQNNGV. J gave up 5 bases and V 2 bases, and 6 bases lay outside the gene matches. The CDR3 is made up of 14 amino acids. The CDR3 DNA is TGTGCCAGCAGCTTACTCGTCGGGGGGAACGAGCAGTACTTC. Protein sequence: CASSLLVGGNEQYF.

This clonotype was detected only a few times. This chain uses TRBV20-1 with TRBJ1-6, with D hard to call. Germline CDR1 and CDR2: DFQATT and SNEGSKA (reference sequence). The V end lost 2 bases, the J end lost 0 bases, and 8 bases lay between the germline ends. The CDR3 is 15 amino acids. The CDR3 nucleotides read TGCAGTGCTAGAATTGAAGGCTCCTATAATTCACCCCTCCACTTT. It encodes CSARIEGSYNSPLHF.

At least ten counts were recorded for this clonotype. V and J are TRBV3-1 and TRBJ2-5; no clear D gene. The CDR3 contains 13 residues. The V gene's germline CDR1 is LGHDT and CDR2 YNNKEL (reference sequence). The ends were cut back, 1 base at V and 5 bases at J, with 8 bases in the middle. CDR3 loop: CASSQGGFETQYF. The CDR3 DNA reads as TGTGCCAGCAGCCAAGGAGGATTCGAGACCCAGTACTTC.

Many counts were recorded for this clonotype. The rearrangement uses TRBV10-3 and TRBJ1-6; 9 bases are a match to TRBD1. Trimming at V came to 4 bases and at J to 7 bases, leaving 5 bases not matched to a gene. This CDR3 has 15 amino acids. The germline V gene has CDR1 ENHRY and CDR2 SYGVKD. CDR3 sequence reads: CAISGTGVENSPLHF. DNA for the CDR3: TGTGCCATCAGTGGGACAGGGGTGGAGAATTCACCCCTCCACTTT.

The chain carries TRBV4-1 and TRBJ1-6; D is possibly TRBD1 (5 bases). The length of the CDR3 is 14 residues. V dropped 6 bases and J dropped 8 bases, with 14 bases sitting between them. Germline V gives CDR1 MGHRA, CDR2 YSYEKL. CDR3 region: CASRATGGDSPLHF. CDR3 DNA: TGCGCCAGCAGGGCAACCGGGGGGGATTCACCCCTCCACTTT.

This clonotype was seen ten or more times. The chain carries TRBV7-9 and TRBJ2-7; a weak D match, TRBD2 (6 bases). CDR3 size: 15 residues. Germline CDR1 and CDR2: SEHNR and FQNEAQ (reference sequence). V lost 4 bases to trimming and J lost 3 bases, with 16 bases between them. The CDR3 DNA follows: TGTGCCAGCAGCTCCCCCCGGGACTCTCACTACGAGCAGTACTTC. Translation gives CASSSPRDSHYEQYF.

This clonotype was counted at least ten times. This chain uses TRBV6-6 with TRBJ2-7, with 10 bases lining up with TRBD1. CDR1 and CDR2 (germline): MNHNY, SVGAGI (reference sequence). The CDR3 is 16 amino acids. J was trimmed by 6 bases and V by 4 bases; bases with no gene match: 12. The CDR3: CASSWGTGTGVGEQYF. The CDR3 DNA sequence: TGTGCCAGCAGTTGGGGTACCGGGACAGGGGTGGGCGAGCAGTACTTC.

The genes are TRBV4-2 and TRBJ2-4; 11 bases map to TRBD2. Losses at the gene ends were 1 base for V and 7 bases for J; bases not matched to a gene: 9. Germline V lookup: CDR1 LGHNA, CDR2 YNFKEQ. This CDR3 comprises 17 residues. CDR3 amino acids: CASSQGLAGHIGNIQYF. DNA for the CDR3: TGTGCCAGCAGCCAAGGACTAGCGGGACATATAGGGAACATTCAGTACTTC.

This clonotype has a count of ten or more. The chain has TRBV9 and TRBJ2-3; TRBD2 is a possible D gene (5 bases). The germline V gene has CDR1 SGDLS and CDR2 YYNGEE. Trimming pared 7 bases from V and 0 bases from J, leaving 21 bases between. This CDR3 contains 17 residues. The CDR3 reads CASAHSAGSTSTDTQYF. The CDR3 DNA sequence: TGTGCCAGCGCTCATTCGGCGGGCTCGACTAGCACAGATACGCAGTATTTT.

This clonotype was counted ten times or more. The rearrangement uses TRBV6-6 and TRBJ1-1; no firm D call. This CDR3 spans 12 amino acids. V was shortened by 2 bases and J by 7 bases, with 8 bases between the two germline ends. Germline CDR1 MNHNY, CDR2 SVGAGI (reference sequence). The CDR3 sequence is CASSYDALEAFF. The DNA of the CDR3 is TGTGCCAGCAGTTACGACGCTCTTGAAGCTTTCTTT.

This clonotype came up many times. The chain is built from TRBV4-1 and TRBJ2-3; D is uncertain. CDR1 and CDR2 (germline): MGHRA, YSYEKL. CDR3 length equals 15 residues. V lost 0 bases, J lost 2 bases, and 9 bases lay in between. The chain's CDR3 is CASSQDLALTDTQYF. CDR3 DNA sequence: TGCGCCAGCAGCCAAGATTTAGCCCTCACAGATACGCAGTATTTT.

This chain joins TRBV15 and TRBJ2-7; no firm D call. V was pared by 0 bases and J by 9 bases, with 9 bases between. The germline gives CDR1 LNHNV, CDR2 YYDKDF (reference sequence). The CDR3 has 12 residues. CDR3 DNA sequence: TGTGCCACCAGCAGAGATCAACAAGGGCAGTACTTC. Amino acids: CATSRDQQGQYF.

This clonotype was recorded many times. This sequence joins TRBV21-1 and TRBJ1-1; no DNA check was done on the table's D call, TRBD1. TRBV21-1 is described as a pseudogene. This CDR3 spans 18 amino acids. The CDR3 DNA follows: TGTGCCAGCAGCAAAGAGGATTCGTCAGGGGGCATGAACACTGAAGCTTTCTTT. It translates to CASSKEDSSGGMNTEAFF.